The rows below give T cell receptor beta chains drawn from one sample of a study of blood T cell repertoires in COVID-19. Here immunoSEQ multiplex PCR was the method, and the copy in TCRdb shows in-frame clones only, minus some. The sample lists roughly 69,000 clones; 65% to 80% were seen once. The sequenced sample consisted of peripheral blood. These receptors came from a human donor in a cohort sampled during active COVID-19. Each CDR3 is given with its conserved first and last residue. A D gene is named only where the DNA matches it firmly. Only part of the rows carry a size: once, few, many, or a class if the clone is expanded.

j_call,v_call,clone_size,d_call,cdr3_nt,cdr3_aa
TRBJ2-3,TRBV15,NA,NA,TGTGCCACCAGCAGAGATCCCGGCACAGATACGCAGTATTTT,CATSRDPGTDTQYF
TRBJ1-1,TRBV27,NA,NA,TGTGCCAGCAGTCCACATTTCCCGAACACTGAAGCTTTCTTT,CASSPHFPNTEAFF
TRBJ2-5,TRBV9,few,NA,TGTGCCAGCAGCGCAGGGGACCGGGCAGGCCAAGAGACCCAGTACTTC,CASSAGDRAGQETQYF
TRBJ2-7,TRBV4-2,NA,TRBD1,TGTGCCAGCAGCCAAGATGTCCAGGGGGTTTACGAGCAGTACTTC,CASSQDVQGVYEQYF
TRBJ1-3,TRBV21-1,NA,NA,TGTGCCAGCAGCAGCGACAGGGGTCGGATTCGGACCATATATTTT,CASSSDRGRIRTIYF
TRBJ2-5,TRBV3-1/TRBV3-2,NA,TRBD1,TGTGCCAGCAGCCCCACCCAAGGGGGACAGGGGCAAGAGACCCAGTACTTC,CASSPTQGGQGQETQYF
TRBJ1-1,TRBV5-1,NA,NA,TGCGCCAGCAGCTTGGCCTCGGGGGGCACTGAAGCTTTCTTT,CASSLASGGTEAFF
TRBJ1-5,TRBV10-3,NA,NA,TGTGCCATCAGTAATTCAGGTGGCAATCAGCCCCAGCATTTT,CAISNSGGNQPQHF
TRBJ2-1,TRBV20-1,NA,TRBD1,TGCAGTGCTAGTAAGACAGGGAGTAATAGGAATGAGCAGTTCTTC,CSASKTGSNRNEQFF
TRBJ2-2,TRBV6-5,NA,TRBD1,TGTGCCAGCAGGACAGGGCTGAACACCGGGGAGCTGTTTTTT,CASRTGLNTGELFF
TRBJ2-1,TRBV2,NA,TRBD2,TGTGCCAGCAGGCGGCGGGGGAGTAACAATGAGCAGTTCTTC,CASRRRGSNNEQFF
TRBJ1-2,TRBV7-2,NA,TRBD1,TGTGCCAGCAGCGGACAGGGGTCCACCTATGGCTACACCTTC,CASSGQGSTYGYTF
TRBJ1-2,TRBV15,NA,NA,TGTGCCACCAGCAGCAAAGACAGAACAGGGAACTATGGCTACACCTTC,CATSSKDRTGNYGYTF
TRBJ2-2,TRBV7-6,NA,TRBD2,TGTGCCAGCACCAGGACTAGCGGGGGGATCGGGGAGCTGTTTTTT,CASTRTSGGIGELFF
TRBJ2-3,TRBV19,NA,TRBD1,TGTGCCAGTAGGGGACAGTTTCCATCAGATACGCAGTATTTT,CASRGQFPSDTQYF
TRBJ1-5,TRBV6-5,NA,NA,TGTGCCAGCACCCCCGGGTCAGGGCTCAATCAGCCCCAGCATTTT,CASTPGSGLNQPQHF
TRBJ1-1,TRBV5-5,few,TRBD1,TGTGCCAGCGCTGGGACAGTGAACACTGAAGCTTTCTTT,CASAGTVNTEAFF
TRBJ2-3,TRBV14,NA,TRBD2,TGTGCCAGCAGCCTTAGGACTAGCGGTGCAGATACGCAGTATTTT,CASSLRTSGADTQYF
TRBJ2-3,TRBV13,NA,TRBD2,TGTGCCAGCAGCTTACTGATAGCGGGGGGAAATACGCAGTATTTT,CASSLLIAGGNTQYF
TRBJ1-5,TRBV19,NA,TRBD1,TGTGCCAGTAGGACATATGATTTACAGGGGCGGAATCAGCCCCAGCATTTT,CASRTYDLQGRNQPQHF
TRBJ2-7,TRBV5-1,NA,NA,TGCGCCAGCAGCTTGGGGGTCAGGGGCTACGAGCAGTACTTC,CASSLGVRGYEQYF
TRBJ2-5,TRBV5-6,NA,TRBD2,TGTGCCAGCAGCTTGGGCCTAGCGGGGGGCGAGACCCAGTACTTC,CASSLGLAGGETQYF
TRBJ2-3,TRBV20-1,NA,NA,TGCAGTGCTACAACTAGTAACACGCAGTATTTT,CSATTSNTQYF
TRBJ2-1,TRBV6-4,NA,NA,TGTGCCAGCAGTGTCTCGGGCGTCAATGAGCAGTTCTTC,CASSVSGVNEQFF